The source of this TCR beta chain is a study of monozygotic twins with inflammatory bowel disease. TCRdb re-called the 5' RACE reads; every CDR3 protein appears as one record, without DNA. Its table records over 110,000 distinct CDR3 sequences. Study-level results: T cell subtypes that differed could not be told apart. The results supported no single strong signal or clonotype associated with IBD.

CDR1 and CDR2 (germline): SGHTA, FQGNSA. The CDR3 has 13 amino acids. With regard to this clonotype: Its antigen is not known.

The sample comprised blood. This TCR was recovered from a human donor with ulcerative colitis or Crohn's disease, or a healthy co-twin of an affected twin (not recorded which). The V gene is TRBV7-2, the J gene TRBJ1-2; TCRdb returns TRBD1, unconfirmable since there is no DNA. This CDR3 is CASGQGAVYGYTF.